Each of the 16 T cell receptor beta chains below was sequenced from the same sample in a study of T cell responses to AZD1222 COVID-19 vaccine. The table came from immunoSEQ multiplex PCR; TCRdb's copy has only in-frame clones and leaves some out. The sample lists 85,000 or so clones; 80% to 95% were seen once. The sequences come from peripheral blood, collected 28 days after the second AZD1222 dose. The receptors were sampled from an adult who received the AZD1222 COVID-19 vaccine.

V gene TRBV19 combines with J gene TRBJ2-2; maybe TRBD1 (6 bases). Trimming cost V 5 bases and J 8 bases, with 12 bases left between them. Germline-derived CDR1 and CDR2 are LNHDA and SQIVND (reference sequence). This CDR3 is built from 13 residues. CDR3 DNA: TGTGCCAGTAGTGAACAGGGAGCGGGGGAGCTGTTTTTT. It is translated as CASSEQGAGELFF.

The chain is built from TRBV18 and TRBJ1-2; TRBD1 might be the D (5 bases). Germline V gene lookup returns CDR1 KGHSH and CDR2 LQKENI. V dropped 4 bases and J dropped 0 bases, with 9 bases sitting between them. CDR3 length: 14 residues. The CDR3 DNA reads as TGTGCCAGCTCACTGGCGGACACTAACTATGGCTACACCTTC. This gives the protein CASSLADTNYGYTF.

The CDR3 DNA is TGTGCCAGCAGTTTCGGCAGCAATCAGCCCCAGCATTTT. Encoded protein: CASSFGSNQPQHF. The chain joins TRBV12-3 or TRBV12-4 to TRBJ1-5; D call uncertain. Trimming cost V 3 bases and J 1 base, with 4 bases left between them. The CDR3 extends over 13 amino acids.

The genes are TRBV19 and TRBJ1-1; 8 bases align to TRBD1. This CDR3 is built from 13 residues. The germline gives CDR1 LNHDA, CDR2 SQIVND (reference sequence). Losses at the gene ends were 4 bases for V and 6 bases for J; bases not matched to a gene: 4. The CDR3 DNA reads as TGTGCCAGTAGTACCCAGACAGGGGCTGAAGCTTTCTTT. Its translation: CASSTQTGAEAFF.

The genes are TRBV29-1 and TRBJ2-7, with D possibly being TRBD2 (5 bases). The CDR3 contains 12 residues. With 5 bases removed from V and 6 bases from J, the gap between germline ends came to 14 bases. Germline V lookup: CDR1 SQVTM, CDR2 ANQGSEA. CDR3 in DNA: TGCAGCGTTAACACCGCCGGGGTCGAGCAGTACTTC. Translation: CSVNTAGVEQYF.

J is TRBJ1-5 and V is TRBV2, with 7 bases identical to TRBD1. Germline CDR1 is SNHLY and CDR2 is FYNNEI. V shed 2 bases and J 0 bases; nucleotides not matched to a gene: 19. The length of the CDR3 is 21 residues. As DNA, the CDR3 is TGTGCCAGCAGTGAATTTTACCTAGGGGGCCCCCGGGGGCATAGCAATCAGCCCCAGCATTTT. It encodes CASSEFYLGGPRGHSNQPQHF.

The chain carries TRBV28 and TRBJ1-1; D possibly corresponds to TRBD1 (5 bases). The CDR3 is 12 amino acids. Germline-derived CDR1 and CDR2 are MDHEN and SYDVKM. The V and J ends lost 4 bases and 7 bases respectively, with 10 bases between them. CDR3 nucleotide sequence: TGTGCCAGCAGTTCCACAGGTATTGAAGCTTTCTTT. The encoded protein is CASSSTGIEAFF.

V usage is TRBV14 and J usage is TRBJ1-2, with unresolved D. Trimming cost V 4 bases and J 8 bases, with 17 bases left between them. The CDR3 has 14 residues. The germline gives CDR1 SGHDN, CDR2 FVKESK. In DNA, the CDR3 is TGTGCCAGCAGCCCCTGGGGTAACCTGAGGGGCTACACCTTC. Protein sequence: CASSPWGNLRGYTF.

The rearrangement joins TRBV5-6 to TRBJ2-1; tentatively, D is TRBD2 (6 bases). The length of the CDR3 is 13 residues. Looked up from germline, CDR1 is SGHDT and CDR2 is YYEEEE. Trimming took 7 bases from V and 3 from J, leaving 11 bases between them. The CDR3, as DNA: TGTGCCAGCGGGGGGATGGACTACAATGAGCAGTTCTTC. Residues: CASGGMDYNEQFF. Looking up the rest from reference TRBV5-6 and TRBJ2-1 gives the full variable domain: DAGVTQSPTHLIKTRGQQVTLRCSPKSGHDTVSWYQQALGQGPQFIFQYYEEEERQRGNFPDRFSGHQFPNYSSELNVNALLLGDSALYLCASGGMDYNEQFFGPGTRLTVL.

The gene calls are TRBV12-3 or TRBV12-4 and TRBJ1-2, with D maybe TRBD1 (5 bases). V lost 5 bases and J lost 4, with 11 bases in between. The CDR3 consists of 13 residues. In DNA form, the CDR3 reads TGTGCCAGCAGTCTCCAGGGTCCCTATGGCTACACCTTC. It specifies CASSLQGPYGYTF.

The J gene is TRBJ1-2, the V gene TRBV7-8; no firm D call. Germline V gene sequence: CDR1 SGHVS, CDR2 FQNEAQ. Trimming removed 2 bases at V and 2 bases at J, with 9 bases between. The CDR3 runs to 14 residues. The CDR3 nucleotides are TGTGCCAGCAGCTTAACCTCAGGCAACTATGGCTACACCTTC. This gives the protein CASSLTSGNYGYTF.

The rearrangement links TRBV7-9 to TRBJ2-7; D uncertain. The CDR3 has 12 amino acids. Trimming stripped 2 bases from V and 2 bases from J, with 4 bases between. Germline V gene lookup returns CDR1 SEHNR and CDR2 FQNEAQ (reference sequence). The CDR3 loop is CASSLQAYEQYF. The DNA of the CDR3 is TGTGCCAGCAGCTTACAGGCCTACGAGCAGTACTTC.

The chain uses TRBV7-3 and TRBJ2-7; 9 bases fit TRBD2. The V gene's germline CDR1 is SGHTA and CDR2 FQGTGA. The CDR3 contains 15 residues. The junction had 5 bases not matched to a gene; V was cut back by 5 bases and J by 0 bases. The CDR3: CASSHTSGPSYEQYF. CDR3 bases: TGTGCCAGCAGCCATACTAGCGGGCCCTCCTACGAGCAGTACTTC.

This chain joins TRBV2 and TRBJ1-1, with D possibly being TRBD1 (6 bases). CDR3 length: 11 residues. Germline lookup yields CDR1 SNHLY and CDR2 FYNNEI. With 6 bases removed from V and 7 bases from J, the gap between germline ends came to 9 bases. The CDR3 DNA reads as TGTGCCAGCAGACCGGACAGTGAAGCTTTCTTT. This translates into CASRPDSEAFF.

This rearrangement joins TRBV9 to TRBJ1-1; 9 nucleotides match TRBD1. After removal of 4 bases from V and 6 bases from J, the junction contained 13 bases not matched to a gene. Per the germline V gene, CDR1 is SGDLS and CDR2 is YYNGEE. This CDR3 comprises 16 residues. The CDR3 sequence is CASSPRQGGIFAEAFF. The DNA for the CDR3 is TGTGCCAGCAGCCCTCGACAGGGGGGGATCTTCGCTGAAGCTTTCTTT. Filled out from reference TRBV9 and TRBJ1-1, the complete variable domain reads DSGVTQTPKHLITATGQRVTLRCSPRSGDLSVYWYQQSLDQGLQFLIQYYNGEERAKGNILERFSAQQFPDLHSELNLSSLELGDSALYFCASSPRQGGIFAEAFFGQGTRLTVV.

This chain uses TRBV7-3 with TRBJ2-2, with D unclear. V shed 5 bases and J shed 6 bases, with 19 bases lying between them. The CDR3 loop spans 16 amino acids. Germline CDR1 and CDR2: SGHTA and FQGTGA. The CDR3 bases are TGTGCCAGCAGCCTAGGGTCCTCTGGTGGGGCCGGGGAGCTGTTTTTT. Translation gives CASSLGSSGGAGELFF.